This T cell receptor (beta chain) derives from a study of cytomegalovirus exposure and HLA in healthy donors. General study findings and limits: Analyses of presence and absence presupposed an approximately uniform sequencing depth across donors.

Trimming removed 0 bases from V and 6 bases from J; junction bases left unmatched: 2. This CDR3 region has 14 residues. Germline V gene lookup returns CDR1 SGHNT and CDR2 YYREEE (reference sequence). 13 Jbeta primers and 60 Vbeta primers were used for the PCR. Method: immunoSEQ multiplex PCR; TCRdb's copy keeps in-frame clones and lacks some. This table holds 90,000 to 120,000 clones, 76% found once. As to this clone: Its antigen is currently unknown. Other DNA sequences in the sample encode the same CDR3.

Sequenced sample: PBMCs. J is TRBJ1-4 and V is TRBV5-4; 7 bases match TRBD1. The TCR originated in a woman between 18 and 29 years old in good health and CMV-seropositive. CDR3 amino acids: CASSLGDRDEKLFF. CDR3 DNA: TGTGCCAGCAGCTTGGGTGACAGGGATGAAAAACTGTTTTTT.